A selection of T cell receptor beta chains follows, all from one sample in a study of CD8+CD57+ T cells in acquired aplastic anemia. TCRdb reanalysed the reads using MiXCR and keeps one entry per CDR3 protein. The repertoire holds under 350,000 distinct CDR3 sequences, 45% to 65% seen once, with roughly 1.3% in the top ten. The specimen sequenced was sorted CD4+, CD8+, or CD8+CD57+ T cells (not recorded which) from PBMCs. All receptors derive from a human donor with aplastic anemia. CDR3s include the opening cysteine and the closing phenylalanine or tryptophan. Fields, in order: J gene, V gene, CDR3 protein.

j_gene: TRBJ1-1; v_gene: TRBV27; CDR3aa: CASSFSGYNTEAFF
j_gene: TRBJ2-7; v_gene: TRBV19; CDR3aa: CASSHEGQGYEQYF
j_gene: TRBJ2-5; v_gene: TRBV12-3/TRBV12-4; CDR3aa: CASSLHGGDQETQYF
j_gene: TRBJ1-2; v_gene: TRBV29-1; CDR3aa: CSVEAMSYYGYTF
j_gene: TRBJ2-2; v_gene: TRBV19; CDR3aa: CASRGQGRTGELFF
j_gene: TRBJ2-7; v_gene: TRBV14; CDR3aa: CASSLTGNSREQYF
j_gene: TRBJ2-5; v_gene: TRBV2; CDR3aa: CASTQGWGQTQYF
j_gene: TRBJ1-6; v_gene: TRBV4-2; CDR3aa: CASSQEGGGSPLHF
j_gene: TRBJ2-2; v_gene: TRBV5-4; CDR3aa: CASSLGTSGSGELFF
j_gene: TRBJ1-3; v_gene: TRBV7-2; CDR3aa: CASSADREDTIYF
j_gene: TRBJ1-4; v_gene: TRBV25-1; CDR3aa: CASNPGRGLEDNEKLFF
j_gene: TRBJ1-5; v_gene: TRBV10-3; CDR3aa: CAISEALGQGDNYEHF
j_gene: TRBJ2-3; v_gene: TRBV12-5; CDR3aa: CASGPPPMGDTQYF
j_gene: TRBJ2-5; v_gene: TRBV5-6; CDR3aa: CASSLTPSGETQYF